This TCR beta chain was recorded in a study of blood T cells in healthy people across ages. Donors ranged from 6 to 90 years old and were healthy Caucasians in Russia. The CDR3 consists of 15 residues. Germline trimming cut 5 bases from V and 3 bases from J; bases unmatched to any gene: 5. From germline, CDR1 is SGHTA and CDR2 FQGNSA. The second PCR ran 7 to 11 cycles with a sample-barcoded 5' primer and J-beta primers. TCRdb redid the calling of the 5' RACE reads with MiXCR, one entry per CDR3 protein. This sample carries approximately 490,000 distinct CDR3 sequences, under 30% of them seen once, and the ten largest clones take 7.5% to 9%. A further study also used this sample, focusing on T cells of mothers and their children. This second report adds: Samples were provided by three healthy Caucasian mothers and their six children. Maternal samples each gave over 9 million TCR beta CDR3 reads, and child samples around 3.2 million each.

The TCR was taken from a boy aged 5 to 17 in good health. This chain links TRBV7-2 with TRBJ2-7, with TRBD2 matching 12 bases. The sample comprised blood. The CDR3 here is CASSHRTSGDYEQYF. The CDR3, as DNA: TGTGCCAGCAGCCACCGGACTAGCGGGGACTACGAGCAGTACTTC.